The 26 T cell receptor beta chains listed next were all sequenced from one sample in a study of cytomegalovirus exposure and HLA in healthy donors. Some clones are missing from TCRdb's copy, which holds only in-frame ones; the method was immunoSEQ multiplex PCR. The sample shows approximately 90,000 clones, about 96% of them seen only once. Sequenced: PBMCs. Receptor source: a man younger than 35 in good health and CMV-seronegative.

The chain's CDR3 is CASKVGQITDTQYF. CDR3 in DNA: TGCGCCAGCAAAGTGGGACAGATCACAGATACGCAGTATTTT. The V and J genes are TRBV5-1 and TRBJ2-3, with 7 bases matching TRBD1. CDR3 length equals 14 residues. CDR1 SGHRS and CDR2 YFSETQ come from the germline V gene. J gave up 2 bases and V 6 bases, and 6 bases lay outside the gene matches.

The CDR3 DNA follows: TGTGCCAGTAAGGGGGCGAGGGTGAACACTGAAGCTTTCTTT. Translating it yields CASKGARVNTEAFF. The chain has TRBV28 and TRBJ1-1, with 7 bases fitting TRBD1. Germline V gene sequence: CDR1 MDHEN, CDR2 SYDVKM. This CDR3 region has 14 residues. V lost 9 bases to trimming and J lost 0 bases; unmatched junction nucleotides: 7.

This clone was counted only a few times. The chain uses TRBV2 and TRBJ2-3, with 8 bases lining up with TRBD2. The CDR3 spans 13 residues. The germline V gene encodes CDR1 SNHLY and CDR2 FYNNEI. The ends lost 7 bases at V and 5 bases at J; junction bases unmatched: 5. Here the CDR3 reads CASIGLAGDTQYF. The CDR3 DNA follows: TGTGCCAGCATCGGGCTAGCGGGAGATACGCAGTATTTT.

The chain couples TRBV28 to TRBJ2-1; 7 nucleotides match TRBD2. Germline assignment: CDR1 MDHEN and CDR2 SYDVKM. After removal of 1 base from V and 4 bases from J, the junction contained 4 bases not matched to a gene. The CDR3 covers 15 residues. CDR3 region: CASSLSAGNYNEQFF. The CDR3 nucleotides are TGTGCCAGCAGTTTATCAGCGGGGAATTACAATGAGCAGTTCTTC.

Note on this clone: A much larger clonotype is one base distant, so this may be a read error. The chain joins TRBV9 to TRBJ2-2; 8 positions match TRBD2. Trimming cost V 0 bases and J 5 bases; bases outside gene matches: 3. Germline-derived CDR1 and CDR2 are SGDLS and YYNGEE. The CDR3 is 15 residues long. The CDR3 loop is CASSVAGGGTGELFF. In DNA form, the CDR3 reads TGTGCCAGCAGCGTAGCGGGAGGGGGTACCGGGGAGCTGTTTTTT.

Comment on this clone: One end of the junction varies from germline; a read error may be responsible. This chain uses TRBV18 with TRBJ2-3; D not certain. CDR1 is KGHSH and CDR2 is LQKENI in the germline V gene. The length of the CDR3 is 14 residues. In DNA, the CDR3 is TGTGCCAGTTCACCAGGCCTAGACCCAGATACGCAGTATTTT. Translated, it gives CASSPGLDPDTQYF.

This chain connects TRBV15 to TRBJ1-4; 7 positions match TRBD1. J lost 5 bases, V lost 0 bases, and 6 bases had no gene match. From germline, CDR1 is LNHNV and CDR2 YYDKDF (reference sequence). CDR3 length: 16 residues. CDR3 sequence reads: CATSRDPDRMNEKLFF. The CDR3 nucleotides read TGTGCCACCAGCAGAGACCCGGACAGGATGAATGAAAAACTGTTTTTT.

The chain couples TRBV7-9 to TRBJ2-2, with 8 bases aligning to TRBD2. CDR1 is SEHNR, CDR2 FQNEAQ, per germline (reference sequence). The CDR3 runs 16 residues. V shed 1 base and J 6 bases; nucleotides not matched to a gene: 7. In nucleotides, the CDR3 is TGTGCCAGCAGCTTAGGAGCGGGAGTGTCGGCCGGGGAGCTGTTTTTT. This sequence encodes CASSLGAGVSAGELFF.

The rearrangement links TRBV9 to TRBJ2-3; 9 bases agree with TRBD2. J lost 2 bases, V lost 4 bases, and 5 bases had no gene match. The CDR3 contains 15 residues. Germline CDR1 and CDR2: SGDLS and YYNGEE. CDR3 in DNA: TGTGCCAGCAGCACGAGCGGGGGGACCACAGATACGCAGTATTTT. It encodes CASSTSGGTTDTQYF.

The J gene is TRBJ2-7, the V gene TRBV28; TRBD2 agrees at 8 bases. Trimming removed 6 bases from V and 2 bases from J; junction bases left unmatched: 12. The CDR3 runs 16 residues. Germline V gives CDR1 MDHEN, CDR2 SYDVKM. Here the CDR3 reads CASRPYMSGSAYEQYF. CDR3 bases: TGTGCCAGCAGGCCGTATATGAGCGGGAGCGCCTACGAGCAGTACTTC.

This chain links TRBV13 with TRBJ2-5, with TRBD2 matching over 7 bases. V lost 2 bases to trimming and J lost 1 base; unmatched junction nucleotides: 10. Germline V gives CDR1 PRHDT, CDR2 FYEKMQ (reference sequence). CDR3 length: 17 amino acids. The CDR3 DNA reads as TGTGCCAGCAGCTTAAATCTAGGGGAGGGTTTCCAAGAGACCCAGTACTTC. Translation gives CASSLNLGEGFQETQYF.

The CDR3 nucleotides read TGTGCCAGCAGCGAAGAAGGGGCAGGGCTCTACAATGAGCAGTTCTTC. Translation gives CASSEEGAGLYNEQFF. The V and J genes are TRBV7-3 and TRBJ2-1, with D perhaps matching TRBD1 (5 bases). CDR3 length equals 16 residues. Trimming took 5 bases from V and 3 from J, leaving 17 bases between them. Germline values: CDR1 SGHTA, CDR2 FQGTGA.

A few counts support this clone. The chain uses TRBV6-4 and TRBJ2-1, with D possibly matching TRBD1 (5 bases). The CDR3 totals 13 residues. CDR1 MRHNA and CDR2 SNTAGT come from the germline V gene. V was pared by 5 bases and J by 5 bases, with 10 bases between. For the CDR3, the DNA is TGTGCCAGCAGTCTAGACAGCAACAATGAGCAGTTCTTC. Residues: CASSLDSNNEQFF.

The count of this clone is one. The chain couples TRBV9 to TRBJ2-1; tentatively, D is TRBD2 (5 bases). CDR1 is SGDLS, CDR2 YYNGEE, per germline. V shed 5 bases and J shed 3 bases, with 12 bases lying between them. CDR3 size: 14 residues. CDR3 sequence: CASRAEDHYNEQFF. The CDR3 bases are TGTGCCAGCAGGGCGGAGGACCACTACAATGAGCAGTTCTTC.

The V gene is TRBV6-5, the J gene TRBJ1-2; 11 nucleotides match TRBD1. The germline CDR1 and CDR2 sequences are MNHEY and SVGAGI. Losses at the gene ends were 6 bases for V and 8 bases for J; bases not matched to a gene: 8. CDR3 length equals 14 residues. The CDR3 nucleotides are TGTGCCAGCAGCACAGGGACAGGGGGTTTCGGCTACACCTTC. It encodes CASSTGTGGFGYTF.

This chain links TRBV29-1 with TRBJ1-4; TRBD1 agrees at 8 bases. Germline V CDR1 and CDR2: SQVTM, ANQGSEA. Losses at the gene ends were 6 bases for V and 5 bases for J; bases not matched to a gene: 5. CDR3 length: 13 amino acids. The CDR3 reads CSVRRDRNEKLFF. CDR3 DNA: TGCAGCGTACGCAGGGACAGGAATGAAAAACTGTTTTTT.

The chain links TRBV19 to TRBJ2-3, with D maybe TRBD2 (6 bases). Germline V gene data show CDR1 as LNHDA and CDR2 as SQIVND (reference sequence). CDR3 size: 15 residues. V was trimmed by 4 bases and J by 6 bases, leaving 17 bases between them. This CDR3 is CASSSPRDSVDTQYF. The DNA for the CDR3 is TGTGCCAGTAGTAGCCCCCGGGACTCTGTGGATACGCAGTATTTT.

The sample holds one count of this clone. V gene TRBV10-3 combines with J gene TRBJ2-4, with a tentative D call TRBD2 (6 bases). The germline V and J ends were trimmed by 4 bases and 0 bases, with 16 bases remaining between them. The CDR3 extends over 17 amino acids. Germline lookup yields CDR1 ENHRY and CDR2 SYGVKD. Written as DNA, the CDR3 is TGTGCCATCAGTGGACCGGACTACCGACTAGCCAAAAACATTCAGTACTTC. Protein sequence: CAISGPDYRLAKNIQYF.

The rearrangement links TRBV30 to TRBJ1-2; 9 bases line up with TRBD1. CDR3 size: 15 residues. The junction had 7 bases not matched to a gene; V was cut back by 2 bases and J by 3 bases. The germline V gene has CDR1 GTSNPN and CDR2 SVGIG (reference sequence). CDR3 loop: CAWSSGTGYHYGYTF. In DNA form, the CDR3 reads TGTGCCTGGAGTTCCGGGACAGGGTATCACTATGGCTACACCTTC.

The chain combines TRBV4-2 with TRBJ2-5, with 11 nucleotides matching TRBD2. There are 16 residues in the CDR3. The germline CDR1 and CDR2 sequences are LGHNA and YNFKEQ. The V segment lost 1 base and the J segment 2 bases; nucleotides outside the gene matches: 3. CDR3 region: CASSQVTSGGQETQYF. The CDR3 bases are TGTGCCAGCAGCCAAGTCACTAGCGGGGGTCAAGAGACCCAGTACTTC.

This rearrangement joins TRBV30 to TRBJ1-3; D is perhaps TRBD1 (6 bases). The germline gives CDR1 GTSNPN, CDR2 SVGIG (reference sequence). Trimming pared 1 base from V and 4 bases from J, leaving 8 bases between. The CDR3 covers 13 residues. The CDR3 region has the DNA TGTGCCTGGAGTGAGGGGGTAGGAAACACCATATATTTT. Its protein is CAWSEGVGNTIYF.

The gene calls are TRBV10-3 and TRBJ2-7; 12 nucleotides align to TRBD1. CDR1 and CDR2 from the germline V gene are ENHRY and SYGVKD. Germline trimming cut 4 bases from V and 3 bases from J; bases unmatched to any gene: 10. The CDR3 is 17 amino acids. The CDR3 sequence: CAISGTGQGASLYEQYF. Written as DNA, the CDR3 is TGTGCCATCAGTGGTACGGGACAGGGGGCCTCTCTCTACGAGCAGTACTTC.

The rearrangement joins TRBV5-6 to TRBJ1-2; 7 bases fit TRBD1. This CDR3 region has 14 residues. The germline V gene encodes CDR1 SGHDT and CDR2 YYEEEE. V shed 4 bases, J shed 7 bases, and the junction held 10 bases outside the gene matches. In DNA, the CDR3 is TGTGCCAGCAGCGCGAGACAGGGATTAGGTGGCTACACCTTC. Translated: CASSARQGLGGYTF.

The genes are TRBV5-4 and TRBJ2-7, with a tentative D call TRBD1 (6 bases). CDR1 and CDR2 from the germline V gene are SGHNT and YYREEE (reference sequence). The CDR3 has 15 amino acids. V lost 5 bases and J lost 2, with 17 bases in between. CDR3 amino acids: CASSTTGDPTYEQYF. In DNA, the CDR3 is TGTGCCAGCAGTACGACAGGCGACCCTACCTACGAGCAGTACTTC. Full variable domain (remainder filled in from reference TRBV5-4 and TRBJ2-7): ETGVTQSPTHLIKTRGQQVTLRCSSQSGHNTVSWYQQALGQGPQFIFQYYREEENGRGNFPPRFSGLQFPNYSSELNVNALELDDSALYLCASSTTGDPTYEQYFGPGTRLTVT.

The V call is TRBV28, the J call TRBJ2-3; TRBD1 might be the D (6 bases). CDR1 and CDR2 from the germline V gene are MDHEN and SYDVKM. The CDR3 consists of 13 residues. Trimming removed 7 bases at V and 2 bases at J, with 10 bases between. CDR3 coding DNA: TGTGCCAGCATTAGGGACACCACAGATACGCAGTATTTT. It codes for CASIRDTTDTQYF.

This clone was detected once. The V and J genes are TRBV2 and TRBJ2-7, with TRBD2 identical over 8 bases. CDR3 length equals 14 residues. V lost 2 bases, J lost 3 bases, and 3 bases stayed unmatched. The germline CDR1 and CDR2 sequences are SNHLY and FYNNEI. CDR3 nucleotide sequence: TGTGCCAGCAGTGAATGGCGGGAGGTCTACGAGCAGTACTTC. Protein product: CASSEWREVYEQYF.